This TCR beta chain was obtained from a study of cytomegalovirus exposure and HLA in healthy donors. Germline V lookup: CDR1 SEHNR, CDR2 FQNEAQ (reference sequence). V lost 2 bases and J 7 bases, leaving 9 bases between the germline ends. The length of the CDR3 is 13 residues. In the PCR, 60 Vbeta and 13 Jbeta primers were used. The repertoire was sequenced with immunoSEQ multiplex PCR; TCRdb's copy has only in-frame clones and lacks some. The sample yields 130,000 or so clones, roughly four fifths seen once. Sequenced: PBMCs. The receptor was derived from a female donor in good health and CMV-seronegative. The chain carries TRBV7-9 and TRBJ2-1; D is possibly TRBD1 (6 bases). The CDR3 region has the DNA TGTGCCAGCAGCTTACAGGGGAGTAATGAGCAGTTCTTC. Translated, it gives CASSLQGSNEQFF. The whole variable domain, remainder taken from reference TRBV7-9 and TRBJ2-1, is DTGVSQNPRHKITKRGQNVTFRCDPISEHNRLYWYRQTLGQGPEFLTYFQNEAQLEKSRLLSDRFSAERPKGSFSTLEIQRTEQGDSAMYLCASSLQGSNEQFFGPGTRLTVL.